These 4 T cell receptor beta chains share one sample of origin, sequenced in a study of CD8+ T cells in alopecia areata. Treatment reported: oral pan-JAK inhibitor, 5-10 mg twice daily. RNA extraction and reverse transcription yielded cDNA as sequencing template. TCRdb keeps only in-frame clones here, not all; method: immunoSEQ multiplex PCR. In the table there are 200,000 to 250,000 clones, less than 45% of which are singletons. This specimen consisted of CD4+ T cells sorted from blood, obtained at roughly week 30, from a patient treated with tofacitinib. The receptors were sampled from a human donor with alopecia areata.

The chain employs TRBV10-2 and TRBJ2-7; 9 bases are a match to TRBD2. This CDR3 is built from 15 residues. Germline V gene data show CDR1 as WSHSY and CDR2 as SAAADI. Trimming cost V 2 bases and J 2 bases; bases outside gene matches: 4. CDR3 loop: CASSESGGRAYEQYF. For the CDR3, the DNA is TGCGCCAGCAGTGAGAGCGGCGGGAGGGCCTACGAGCAGTACTTC.

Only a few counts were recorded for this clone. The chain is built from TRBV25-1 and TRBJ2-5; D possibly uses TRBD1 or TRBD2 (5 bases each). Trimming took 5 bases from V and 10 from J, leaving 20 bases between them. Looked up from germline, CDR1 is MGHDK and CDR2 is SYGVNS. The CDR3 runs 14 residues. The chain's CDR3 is CASSLQGIVGDQYF. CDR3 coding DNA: TGTGCCAGCAGTCTCCAGGGTATTGTGGGGGACCAGTACTTC.

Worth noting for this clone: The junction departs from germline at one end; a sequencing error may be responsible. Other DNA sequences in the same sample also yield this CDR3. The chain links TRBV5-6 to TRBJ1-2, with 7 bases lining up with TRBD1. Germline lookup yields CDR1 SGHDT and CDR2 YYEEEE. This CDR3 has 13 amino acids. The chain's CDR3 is CASSPQGNYGYTF. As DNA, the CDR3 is TGTGCCAGCAGCCCACAGGGGAACTATGGCTACACTTTC.

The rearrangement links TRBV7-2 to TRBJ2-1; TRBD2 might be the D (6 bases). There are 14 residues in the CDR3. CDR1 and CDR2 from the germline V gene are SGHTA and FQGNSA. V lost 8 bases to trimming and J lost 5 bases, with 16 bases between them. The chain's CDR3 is CASAPGGIHNEQFF. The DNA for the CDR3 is TGTGCCAGCGCCCCAGGAGGGATACACAATGAGCAGTTCTTC.